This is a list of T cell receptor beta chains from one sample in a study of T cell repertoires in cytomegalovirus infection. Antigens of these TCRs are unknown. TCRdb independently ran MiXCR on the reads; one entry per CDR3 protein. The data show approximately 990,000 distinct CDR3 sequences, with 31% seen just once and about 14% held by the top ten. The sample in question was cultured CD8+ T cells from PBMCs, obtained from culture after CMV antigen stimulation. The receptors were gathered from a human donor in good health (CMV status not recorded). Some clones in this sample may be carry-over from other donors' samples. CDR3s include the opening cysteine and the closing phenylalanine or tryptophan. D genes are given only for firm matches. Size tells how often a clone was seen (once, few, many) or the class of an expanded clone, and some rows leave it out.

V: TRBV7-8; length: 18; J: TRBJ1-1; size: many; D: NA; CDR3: CASSPLGSGTTMNTEAFF; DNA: TGTGCCAGCAGCCCCCTTGGTTCCGGGACAACTATGAACACTGAAGCTTTCTTT
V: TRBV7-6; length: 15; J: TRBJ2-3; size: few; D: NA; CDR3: CASSFGQPSTDTQYF; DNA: TGTGCCAGCAGCTTCGGACAGCCAAGCACAGATACGCAGTATTTT
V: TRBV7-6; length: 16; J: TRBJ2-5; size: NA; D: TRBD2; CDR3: CASSFLAGNLGETQYF; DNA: TGTGCTAGCAGCTTTCTAGCGGGGAACCTGGGAGAGACCCAGTACTTC
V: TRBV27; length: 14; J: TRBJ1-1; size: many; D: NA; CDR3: CASSVDGGNTEAFF; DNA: TGTGCCAGCAGTGTGGACGGTGGGAACACTGAAGCTTTCTTT
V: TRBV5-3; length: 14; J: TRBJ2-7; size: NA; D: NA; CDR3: CASSLAEISYEQYF; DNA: TGTGCCAGCAGCTTGGCTGAAATCTCCTACGAGCAGTACTTC
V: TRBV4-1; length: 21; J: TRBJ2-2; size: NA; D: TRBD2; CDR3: CASSLRDIAPLVAGGTGELFF; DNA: TGCGCCAGCAGCCTTCGGGACATAGCACCATTGGTAGCGGGGGGCACCGGGGAGCTGTTTTTT
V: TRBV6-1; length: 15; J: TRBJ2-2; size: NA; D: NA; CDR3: CASSEAVGRPGELFF; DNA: TGTGCCAGCAGTGAAGCAGTCGGGAGACCCGGGGAGCTGTTTTTT
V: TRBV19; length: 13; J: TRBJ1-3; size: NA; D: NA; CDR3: CASQTLSGNTIYF; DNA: TGTGCCAGTCAAACCCTCTCTGGAAACACCATATATTTT
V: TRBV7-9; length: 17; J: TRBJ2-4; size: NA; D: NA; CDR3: CASSLRGDSRPKNIQYF; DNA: TGTGCCAGCAGCTTGAGGGGGGACTCGAGGCCCAAAAACATTCAGTACTTC
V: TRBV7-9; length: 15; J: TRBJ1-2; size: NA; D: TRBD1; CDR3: CASSIRTGANYGYTF; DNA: TGTGCCAGCAGCATACGAACAGGGGCGAACTATGGCTACACCTTC
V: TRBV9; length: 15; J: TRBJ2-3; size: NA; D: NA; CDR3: CASSVEADVRDTQYF; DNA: TGTGCCAGCAGCGTAGAGGCGGACGTTCGGGATACGCAGTATTTT
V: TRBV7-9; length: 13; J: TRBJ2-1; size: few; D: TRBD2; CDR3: CAILSGGANEQFF; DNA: TGTGCCATCCTTAGCGGGGGGGCCAATGAGCAGTTCTTC
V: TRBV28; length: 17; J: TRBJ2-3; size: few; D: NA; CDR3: CASSFLQTATSTDTQYF; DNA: TGTGCCAGCAGTTTTTTACAGACAGCCACTAGCACAGATACGCAGTATTTT
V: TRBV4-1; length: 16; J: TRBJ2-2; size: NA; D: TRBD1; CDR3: CASSHIAQGWTGELFF; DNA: TGCGCCAGCAGCCATATTGCACAGGGGTGGACCGGGGAGCTGTTTTTT
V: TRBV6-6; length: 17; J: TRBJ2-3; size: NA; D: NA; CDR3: CASSPRTRGVWGDTQYF; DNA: TGTGCCAGCAGCCCACGGACTCGAGGGGTTTGGGGAGATACGCAGTATTTT
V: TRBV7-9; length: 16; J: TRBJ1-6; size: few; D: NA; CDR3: CASSASYSGQGSPLHF; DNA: TGTGCCAGCAGCGCATCCTATTCAGGGCAAGGTTCACCCCTCCACTTT
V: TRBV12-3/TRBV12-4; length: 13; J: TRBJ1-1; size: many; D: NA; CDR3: CASSTGGVTEAFF; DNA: TGTGCCAGCAGCACTGGGGGGGTAACTGAAGCTTTCTTT
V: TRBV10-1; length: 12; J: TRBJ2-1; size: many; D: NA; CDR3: CASSESNNEQFF; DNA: TGCGCCAGCAGTGAGTCAAACAATGAGCAGTTCTTC
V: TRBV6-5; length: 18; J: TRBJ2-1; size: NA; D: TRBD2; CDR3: CASSTGTSGGPRDYEQFF; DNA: TGTGCCAGCAGCACCGGGACTAGCGGGGGCCCGAGGGACTATGAGCAGTTCTTC
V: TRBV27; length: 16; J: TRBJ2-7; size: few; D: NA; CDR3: CASSPLLGGNSYEQYF; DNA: TGTGCCAGCAGTCCACTGCTTGGGGGGAACTCCTACGAGCAGTACTTC
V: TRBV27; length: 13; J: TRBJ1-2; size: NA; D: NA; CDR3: CASSPRLNYGYTF; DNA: TGTGCCAGCAGCCCTCGCCTTAACTATGGCTACACCTTC
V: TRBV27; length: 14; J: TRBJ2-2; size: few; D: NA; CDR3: CASSFPGQTGELFF; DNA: TGTGCCAGCAGTTTTCCGGGTCAAACCGGGGAGCTGTTTTTT
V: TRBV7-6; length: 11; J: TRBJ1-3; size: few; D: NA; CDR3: CASSRANTIYF; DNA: TGTGCCAGCAGTAGGGCGAACACCATATATTTT
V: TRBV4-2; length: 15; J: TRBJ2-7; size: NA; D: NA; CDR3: CASSQEARGAYEQYF; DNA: TGTGCCAGCAGCCAAGAGGCCAGGGGGGCCTACGAGCAGTACTTC
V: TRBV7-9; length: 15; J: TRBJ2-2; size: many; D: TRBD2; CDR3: CASSLDGLASGELFF; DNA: TGTGCCAGCAGCTTAGACGGACTAGCCTCCGGGGAGCTGTTTTTT
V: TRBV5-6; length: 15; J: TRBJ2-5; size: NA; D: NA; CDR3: CASSLGPTGRETQYF; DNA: TGTGCCAGCAGCTTGGGTCCCACAGGGAGGGAGACCCAGTACTTC
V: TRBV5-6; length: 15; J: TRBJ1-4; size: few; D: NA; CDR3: CASSLSQGWGEKLFF; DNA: TGTGCCAGCAGCTTGTCACAGGGATGGGGTGAAAAACTGTTTTTT
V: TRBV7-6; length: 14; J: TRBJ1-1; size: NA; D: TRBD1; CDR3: CASSDAGGGTEAFF; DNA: TGTGCCAGCAGCGACGCAGGGGGGGGTACTGAAGCTTTCTTT
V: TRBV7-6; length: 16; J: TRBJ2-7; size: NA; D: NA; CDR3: CASSFILQATAYEQYF; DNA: TGTGCCAGCAGCTTCATCTTACAGGCTACCGCCTACGAGCAGTACTTC
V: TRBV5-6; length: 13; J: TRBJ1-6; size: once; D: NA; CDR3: CASSRGYNSPLHF; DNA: TGTGCCAGCAGCAGGGGTTATAATTCACCCCTCCACTTT
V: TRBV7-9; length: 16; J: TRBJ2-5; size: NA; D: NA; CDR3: CASSFGPQGFKETQYF; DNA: TGTGCCAGCAGCTTTGGGCCTCAGGGGTTCAAAGAGACCCAGTACTTC
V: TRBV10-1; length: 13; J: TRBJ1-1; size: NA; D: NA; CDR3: CASSDVLGTEAFF; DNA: TGCGCCAGCAGTGACGTCCTGGGGACTGAAGCTTTCTTT
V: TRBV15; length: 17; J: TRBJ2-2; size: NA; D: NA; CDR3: CATSRDWETANTGELFF; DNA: TGTGCCACCAGCAGAGATTGGGAGACCGCTAACACCGGGGAGCTGTTTTTT
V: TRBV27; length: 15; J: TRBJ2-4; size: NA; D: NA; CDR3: CASSPGTLAKNIQYF; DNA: TGTGCCAGCAGTCCGGGCACCCTAGCCAAAAACATTCAGTACTTC
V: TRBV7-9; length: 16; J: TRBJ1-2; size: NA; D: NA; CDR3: CASSLPGWGADYGYTF; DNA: TGTGCCAGCAGCTTACCCGGGTGGGGGGCGGACTATGGCTACACCTTC
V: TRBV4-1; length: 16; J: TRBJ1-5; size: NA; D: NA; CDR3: CASSQESYDSNQPQHF; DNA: TGCGCCAGCAGCCAAGAATCATATGATAGCAATCAGCCCCAGCATTTT
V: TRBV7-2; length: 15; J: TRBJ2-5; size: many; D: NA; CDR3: CASSFSLGGWETQYF; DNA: TGTGCCAGCAGCTTTTCTCTAGGGGGATGGGAGACCCAGTACTTC
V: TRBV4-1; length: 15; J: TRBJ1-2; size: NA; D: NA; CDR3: CASSQAVGPNYGYTF; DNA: TGCGCCAGCAGCCAGGCGGTAGGCCCTAACTATGGCTACACCTTC
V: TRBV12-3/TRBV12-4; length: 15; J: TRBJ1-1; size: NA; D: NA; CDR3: CASQFMRGRGTEAFF; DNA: TGTGCCAGCCAGTTTATGAGGGGGAGGGGAACTGAAGCTTTCTTT
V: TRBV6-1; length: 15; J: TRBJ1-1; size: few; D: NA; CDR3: CASSDRPGANTEAFF; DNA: TGTGCCAGCAGTGATCGACCGGGGGCGAACACTGAAGCTTTCTTT
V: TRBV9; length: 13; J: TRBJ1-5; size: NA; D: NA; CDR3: CASGGIGNQPQHF; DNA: TGTGCCAGCGGTGGGATCGGCAATCAGCCCCAGCATTTT
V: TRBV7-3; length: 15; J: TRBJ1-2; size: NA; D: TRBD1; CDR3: CASSTTGDRDYGYTF; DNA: TGTGCCAGCAGCACCACTGGGGACAGGGACTATGGCTACACCTTC
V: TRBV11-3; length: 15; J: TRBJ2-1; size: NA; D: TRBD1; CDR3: CASSSRGRGNNEQFF; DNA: TGTGCCAGCAGCTCCCGCGGCAGGGGGAACAATGAGCAGTTCTTC
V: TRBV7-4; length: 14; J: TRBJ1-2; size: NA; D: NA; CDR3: CASSLSSHLYGYTF; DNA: TGTGCCAGCAGCTTATCCTCGCACCTCTATGGCTACACCTTC
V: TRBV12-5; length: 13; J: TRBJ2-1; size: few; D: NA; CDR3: CASGLGGNNEQFF; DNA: TGTGCTAGTGGTTTGGGAGGAAACAATGAGCAGTTCTTC
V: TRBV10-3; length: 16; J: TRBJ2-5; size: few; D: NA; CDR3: CAIRGFGSDYEETQYF; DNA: TGTGCCATCAGGGGGTTCGGGTCTGACTATGAAGAGACCCAGTACTTC
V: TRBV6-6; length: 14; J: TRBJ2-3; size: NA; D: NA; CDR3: CASSDLGRADTQYF; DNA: TGTGCCAGCAGTGATCTCGGTAGGGCAGATACGCAGTATTTT
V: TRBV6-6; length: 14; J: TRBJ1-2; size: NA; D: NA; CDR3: CASNHREPNYGYTF; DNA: TGTGCCAGCAACCACAGAGAACCTAACTATGGCTACACCTTC
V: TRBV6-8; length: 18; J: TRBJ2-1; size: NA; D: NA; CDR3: CASSKGRDGGTRGNEQFF; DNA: TGTGCCAGCAGCAAAGGGCGGGACGGCGGGACAAGAGGCAATGAGCAGTTCTTC